The 21 T cell receptor beta chains listed next were all sequenced from one sample in a study of Graves' ophthalmopathy and Graves' hyperthyroidism. RNA served as the template for amplifying TCR beta CDR3 regions. A first-round RT-PCR used HTBI primers, followed by a second-round multiplex PCR. Via MiXCR, TCRdb re-called the multiplex PCR reads, giving one row per CDR3 protein. The sample lists 260,000 or so distinct CDR3 sequences, approximately 42% seen once, with roughly 50% in the top ten. Sequenced input: peripheral blood. The receptors here all came from an adult man with Graves' ophthalmopathy.

This clonotype was observed a handful of times. The chain is built from TRBV12-3 or TRBV12-4 and TRBJ1-1; D is perhaps TRBD1 (6 bases). The germline V and J ends were trimmed by 1 base and 5 bases, with 11 bases remaining between them. There are 14 residues in the CDR3. The DNA for the CDR3 is TGTGCCAGCAGTTTAGTGGGGGGCGGGACTGAAGCTTTCTTT. It codes for CASSLVGGGTEAFF.

This clonotype was counted a few times. The chain employs TRBV5-1 and TRBJ2-5, with TRBD1 matching over 11 bases. Looked up from germline, CDR1 is SGHRS and CDR2 is YFSETQ. The trim removed 4 bases at V and 5 bases at J, leaving 7 bases unmatched. This CDR3 comprises 15 residues. The CDR3 region has the DNA TGCGCCAGCAGCCCAGGACAGGGGGCTTTGGAGACCCAGTACTTC. Translation gives CASSPGQGALETQYF.

This clonotype has just a few counts. The chain has TRBV7-2 and TRBJ2-5; D may be TRBD1 (6 bases). CDR3 length: 14 residues. The V end was cut by 5 bases, the J end by 3 bases, with 13 bases between. Germline V CDR1 and CDR2: SGHTA, FQGNSA. Written as DNA, the CDR3 is TGTGCCAGCAGCGTACAGGGAGCAAAAGAGACCCAGTACTTC. Protein sequence: CASSVQGAKETQYF. The full variable domain, completed using reference TRBV7-2 and TRBJ2-5, is GAGVSQSPSNKVTEKGKDVELRCDPISGHTALYWYRQSLGQGLEFLIYFQGNSAPDKSGLPSDRFSAERTGGSVSTLTIQRTQQEDSAVYLCASSVQGAKETQYFGPGTRLLVL.

The chain links TRBV10-2 to TRBJ2-5; 8 positions match TRBD1. Germline CDR1 and CDR2: WSHSY and SAAADI. The CDR3 extends over 13 amino acids. J lost 7 bases, V lost 6 bases, and 7 bases had no gene match. The CDR3 sequence is CASSPQGDGTQYF. CDR3 DNA sequence: TGCGCCAGCAGCCCACAGGGGGATGGGACCCAGTACTTC.

This clonotype has just one count. The chain joins TRBV11-2 to TRBJ2-7, with D perhaps given as TRBD1 or TRBD2 (5 bases each). Per germline, CDR1 SGHAT and CDR2 FQNNGV. V lost 0 bases, J lost 7 bases, and 13 bases lay in between. The CDR3 covers 14 residues. The CDR3 nucleotides read TGTGCCAGCAGCTTAGAAACGCCAGGGAGTGAGCAGTACTTC. Translation gives CASSLETPGSEQYF.

The rearrangement links TRBV11-2 to TRBJ1-2, with D hard to call. Germline values: CDR1 SGHAT, CDR2 FQNNGV. The length of the CDR3 is 14 residues. V was shortened by 3 bases and J by 0 bases, with 8 bases between the two germline ends. CDR3 loop: CASSLVDSNYGYTF. The CDR3 DNA reads as TGTGCCAGCAGCTTGGTGGATTCTAACTATGGCTACACCTTC.

This chain connects TRBV25-1 to TRBJ1-4; D might be TRBD1 (5 bases). CDR1 is MGHDK, CDR2 SYGVNS, per germline. The CDR3 totals 13 residues. The V end lost 0 bases, the J end lost 7 bases, and 6 bases lay between the germline ends. In DNA form, the CDR3 reads TGTGCCAGCAGTGAATATAGGGGTGAAAAACTGTTTTTT. It encodes CASSEYRGEKLFF. Variable domain in full (rest from reference TRBV25-1 and TRBJ1-4): EADIYQTPRYLVIGTGKKITLECSQTMGHDKMYWYQQDPGMELHLIHYSYGVNSTEKGDLSSESTVSRIRTEHFPLTLESARPSHTSQYLCASSEYRGEKLFFGSGTQLSVL.

This sequence joins TRBV20-1 and TRBJ1-5; D gene uncertain. Germline values: CDR1 DFQATT, CDR2 SNEGSKA (reference sequence). The CDR3 extends over 15 amino acids. The V end lost 2 bases, the J end lost 1 base, and 12 bases lay between the germline ends. The CDR3 is CSARPTDGSNQPQHF. The CDR3 region has the DNA TGCAGTGCTAGACCGACGGACGGAAGCAATCAGCCCCAGCATTTT.

About this clonotype itself: The junction does not match germline at one end; this may be a read error. This chain connects TRBV7-9 to TRBJ2-5, with D perhaps TRBD2 (6 bases). Germline V gene data show CDR1 as SEHNR and CDR2 as FQNEAQ (reference sequence). The CDR3 runs 16 residues. The CDR3 coding sequence is TGCGCCAGCAGCTTGGCCCGGGACGGAGGGCAAGAGACCCAGTACTTC. Residues: CASSLARDGGQETQYF.

This clonotype was seen a single time. This chain connects TRBV5-6 to TRBJ2-5; 8 positions agree with TRBD1. The germline V gene encodes CDR1 SGHDT and CDR2 YYEEEE. This CDR3 region has 15 residues. Unmatched junction bases numbered 9, after V lost 5 bases and J lost 3 bases. CDR3 nucleotide sequence: TGTGCCAGCAGAGTGGCCGGGACAGGAAAAGAGACCCAGTACTTC. It specifies CASRVAGTGKETQYF.

This clonotype was detected many times. This chain uses TRBV24-1 with TRBJ1-1; D not resolved. This CDR3 is built from 12 residues. V gave up 6 bases and J gave up 3 bases, with 7 bases separating them. Germline assignment: CDR1 KGHDR and CDR2 SFDVKD. CDR3 region: CATSNRDTEAFF. The CDR3 coding sequence is TGTGCCACCAGTAATCGGGACACTGAAGCTTTCTTT.

This clonotype came up many times. The CDR3 nucleotides read TGTGCCATCAGTGGAGCCGGCAACCCTGGGGAAGCTTTCTTT. Protein: CAISGAGNPGEAFF. The chain has TRBV10-3 and TRBJ1-1, with unresolved D. Looked up from germline, CDR1 is ENHRY and CDR2 is SYGVKD. The germline V and J ends were trimmed by 4 bases and 8 bases, with 17 bases remaining between them. This CDR3 is built from 14 residues.

The V and J genes are TRBV25-1 and TRBJ1-1; D might be TRBD1 (6 bases). The CDR3 loop spans 14 amino acids. Germline V gene data show CDR1 as MGHDK and CDR2 as SYGVNS. V was cut by 8 bases and J by 6 bases, with 19 bases left in between. The chain's CDR3 is CASVEGEKGAEAFF. CDR3 DNA: TGTGCCAGCGTTGAAGGGGAGAAGGGGGCTGAAGCTTTCTTT.

The chain has TRBV20-1 and TRBJ2-5, with 8 bases fitting TRBD2. CDR1 and CDR2 (germline): DFQATT, SNEGSKA (reference sequence). J gave up 2 bases and V 0 bases, and 8 bases lay outside the gene matches. CDR3 length: 16 residues. The CDR3, as DNA: TGCAGTGCTAGAGATGGACGGGAGGGCCTTCAAGAGACCCAGTACTTC. It yields the protein CSARDGREGLQETQYF.

This clonotype was found a few times. The genes are TRBV2 and TRBJ2-6, with 10 bases identical to TRBD1. V lost 7 bases, J lost 0 bases, and 6 bases stayed unmatched. Germline values: CDR1 SNHLY, CDR2 FYNNEI. There are 17 residues in the CDR3. CDR3 sequence (DNA): TGTGCCAGCAATCCGGGACAGGGGAACTCTGGGGCCAACGTCCTGACTTTC. Amino acids: CASNPGQGNSGANVLTF. Full variable domain (missing parts from reference TRBV2 and TRBJ2-6): EPEVTQTPSHQVTQMGQEVILRCVPISNHLYFYWYRQILGQKVEFLVSFYNNEISEKSEIFDDQFSVERPDGSNFTLKIRSTKLEDSAMYFCASNPGQGNSGANVLTFGAGSRLTVL.

This chain joins TRBV28 and TRBJ2-5, with 7 bases fitting TRBD1. Losses at the gene ends were 6 bases for V and 2 bases for J; bases not matched to a gene: 6. Germline CDR1 MDHEN, CDR2 SYDVKM. The CDR3 is 14 amino acids. For the CDR3, the DNA is TGTGCCAGCAGCATAGACAGGGAACAAGAGACCCAGTACTTC. Its protein is CASSIDREQETQYF. Full variable domain (rest looked up from reference TRBV28 and TRBJ2-5): DVKVTQSSRYLVKRTGEKVFLECVQDMDHENMFWYRQDPGLGLRLIYFSYDVKMKEKGDIPEGYSVSREKKERFSLILESASTNQTSMYLCASSIDREQETQYFGPGTRLLVL.

This clonotype was seen a single time. The chain has TRBV10-3 and TRBJ2-2; no firm D call. Germline assignment: CDR1 ENHRY and CDR2 SYGVKD. The CDR3 covers 13 residues. Trimming cost V 10 bases and J 0 bases, with 9 bases left between them. CDR3 DNA: TGTGCCAGCAAACTTTCGAACACCGGGGAGCTGTTTTTT. This sequence encodes CASKLSNTGELFF.

This clonotype was seen ten or more times. The genes are TRBV29-1 and TRBJ2-6; the D is unclear. Between the trimmed V and J ends, which lost 4 bases and 3 bases, there was a span of 4 bases. Germline assignment: CDR1 SQVTM and CDR2 ANQGSEA. This CDR3 contains 12 residues. CDR3 nucleotide sequence: TGCAGCGTTGGGGTTGGGGCCAACGTCCTGACTTTC. This translates into CSVGVGANVLTF.

This clonotype has ten or more counts. The chain uses TRBV10-3 and TRBJ1-1, with D unresolved. The V gene's germline CDR1 is ENHRY and CDR2 SYGVKD. This CDR3 is built from 13 residues. V lost 2 bases to trimming and J lost 7 bases, with 11 bases between them. In DNA, the CDR3 is TGTGCCATCAGTGAGACGAAAGCGAGTGAAGCTTTCTTT. It yields the protein CAISETKASEAFF.

This clonotype was seen a few times. The rearrangement joins TRBV11-2 to TRBJ2-2; 10 bases align to TRBD1. The length of the CDR3 is 15 residues. Trimming at V came to 5 bases and at J to 4 bases, leaving 4 bases not matched to a gene. Germline values: CDR1 SGHAT, CDR2 FQNNGV. The CDR3 protein is CASSRTGGSTGELFF. CDR3 in DNA: TGTGCCAGCAGCAGGACAGGGGGATCCACCGGGGAGCTGTTTTTT.

The V and J genes are TRBV9 and TRBJ1-6; D ambiguous. The CDR3 is 15 residues long. Germline V gene sequence: CDR1 SGDLS, CDR2 YYNGEE. V gave up 4 bases and J gave up 7 bases, with 15 bases separating them. The DNA for the CDR3 is TGTGCCAGCAGCCAAGGTAGAACGGGAAATTCACCCCTCCACTTT. Translated, it gives CASSQGRTGNSPLHF. Based on the CDR3 plus reference TRBV9 and TRBJ1-6, the full variable domain is DSGVTQTPKHLITATGQRVTLRCSPRSGDLSVYWYQQSLDQGLQFLIQYYNGEERAKGNILERFSAQQFPDLHSELNLSSLELGDSALYFCASSQGRTGNSPLHFGNGTRLTVT.